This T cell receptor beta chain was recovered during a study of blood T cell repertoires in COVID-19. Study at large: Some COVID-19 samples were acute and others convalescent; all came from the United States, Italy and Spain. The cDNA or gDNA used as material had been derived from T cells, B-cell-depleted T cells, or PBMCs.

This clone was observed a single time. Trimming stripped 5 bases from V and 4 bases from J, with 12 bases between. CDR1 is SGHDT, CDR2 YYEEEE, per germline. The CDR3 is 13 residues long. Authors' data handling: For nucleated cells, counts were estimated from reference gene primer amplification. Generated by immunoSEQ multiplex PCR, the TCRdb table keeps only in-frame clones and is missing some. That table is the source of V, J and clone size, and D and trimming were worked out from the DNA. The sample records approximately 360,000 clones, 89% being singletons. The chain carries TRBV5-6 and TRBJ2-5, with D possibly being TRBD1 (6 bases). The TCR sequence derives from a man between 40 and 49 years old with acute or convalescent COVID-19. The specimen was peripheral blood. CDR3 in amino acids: CASSPNRVETQYF. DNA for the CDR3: TGTGCCAGCAGTCCAAACAGGGTAGAGACCCAGTACTTC.